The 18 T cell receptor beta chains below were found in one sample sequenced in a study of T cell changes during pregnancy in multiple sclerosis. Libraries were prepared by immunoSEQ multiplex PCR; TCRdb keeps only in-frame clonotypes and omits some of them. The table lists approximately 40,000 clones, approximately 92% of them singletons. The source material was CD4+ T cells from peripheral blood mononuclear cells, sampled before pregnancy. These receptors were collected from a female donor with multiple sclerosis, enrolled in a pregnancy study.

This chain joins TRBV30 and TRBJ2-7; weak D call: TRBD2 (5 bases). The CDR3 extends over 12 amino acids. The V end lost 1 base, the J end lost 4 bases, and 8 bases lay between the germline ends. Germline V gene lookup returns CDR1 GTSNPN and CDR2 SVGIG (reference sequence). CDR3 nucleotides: TGTGCCTGGAGTGCTCAGCGGTACGAGCAGTACTTC. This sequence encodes CAWSAQRYEQYF.

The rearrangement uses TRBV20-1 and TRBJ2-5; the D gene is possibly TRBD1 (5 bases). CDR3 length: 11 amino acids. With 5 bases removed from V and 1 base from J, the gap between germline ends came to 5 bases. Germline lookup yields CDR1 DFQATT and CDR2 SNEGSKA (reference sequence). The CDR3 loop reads CSADSQETQYF. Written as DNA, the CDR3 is TGCAGTGCTGACAGCCAAGAGACCCAGTACTTC.

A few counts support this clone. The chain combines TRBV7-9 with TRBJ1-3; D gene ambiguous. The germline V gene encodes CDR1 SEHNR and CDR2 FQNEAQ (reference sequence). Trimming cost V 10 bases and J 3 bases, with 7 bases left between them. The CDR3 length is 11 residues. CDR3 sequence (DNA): TGTGCCACCTCGAGTGGAAACACCATATATTTT. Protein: CATSSGNTIYF.

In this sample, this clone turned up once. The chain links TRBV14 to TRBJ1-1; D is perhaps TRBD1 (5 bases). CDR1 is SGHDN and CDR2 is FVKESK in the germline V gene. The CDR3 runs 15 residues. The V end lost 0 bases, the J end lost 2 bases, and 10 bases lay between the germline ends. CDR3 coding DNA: TGTGCCAGCAGCCAAGAAGGGAGGGGAAACACTGAAGCTTTCTTT. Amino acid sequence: CASSQEGRGNTEAFF. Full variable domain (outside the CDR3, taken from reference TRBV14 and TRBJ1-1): EAGVTQFPSHSVIEKGQTVTLRCDPISGHDNLYWYRRVMGKEIKFLLHFVKESKQDESGMPNNRFLAERTGGTYSTLKVQPAELEDSGVYFCASSQEGRGNTEAFFGQGTRLTVV.

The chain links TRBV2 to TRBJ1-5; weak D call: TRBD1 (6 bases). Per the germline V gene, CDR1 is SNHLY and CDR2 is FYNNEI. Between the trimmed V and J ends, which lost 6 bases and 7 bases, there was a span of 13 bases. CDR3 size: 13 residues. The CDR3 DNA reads TGTGCCAGCAGCCCAGGGGAACGGCAGCCCCAGCATTTT. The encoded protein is CASSPGERQPQHF.

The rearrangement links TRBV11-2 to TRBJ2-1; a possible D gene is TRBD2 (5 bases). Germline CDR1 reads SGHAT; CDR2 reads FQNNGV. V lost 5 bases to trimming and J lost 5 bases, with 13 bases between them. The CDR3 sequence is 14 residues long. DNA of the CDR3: TGTGCCAGCAGCGAATCGGGGTTCGACAATGAGCAGTTCTTC. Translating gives CASSESGFDNEQFF.

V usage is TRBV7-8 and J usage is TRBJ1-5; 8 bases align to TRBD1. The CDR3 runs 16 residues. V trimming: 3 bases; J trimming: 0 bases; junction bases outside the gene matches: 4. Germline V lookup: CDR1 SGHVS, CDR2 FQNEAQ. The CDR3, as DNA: TGTGCCAGCAGCTTGCGGGACAGGAATAGCAATCAGCCCCAGCATTTT. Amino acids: CASSLRDRNSNQPQHF. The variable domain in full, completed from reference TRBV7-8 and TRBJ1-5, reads GAGVSQSPRYKVAKRGQDVALRCDPISGHVSLFWYQQALGQGPEFLTYFQNEAQLDKSGLPSDRFFAERPEGSVSTLKIQRTQQEDSAVYLCASSLRDRNSNQPQHFGDGTRLSIL.

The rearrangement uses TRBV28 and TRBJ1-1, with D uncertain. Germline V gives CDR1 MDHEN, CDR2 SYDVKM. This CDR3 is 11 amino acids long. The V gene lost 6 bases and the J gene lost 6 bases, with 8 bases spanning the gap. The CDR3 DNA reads TGTGCCAGCAGCCTCACAGCTGAAGCTTTCTTT. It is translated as CASSLTAEAFF. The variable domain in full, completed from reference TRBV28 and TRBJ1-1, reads DVKVTQSSRYLVKRTGEKVFLECVQDMDHENMFWYRQDPGLGLRLIYFSYDVKMKEKGDIPEGYSVSREKKERFSLILESASTNQTSMYLCASSLTAEAFFGQGTRLTVV.

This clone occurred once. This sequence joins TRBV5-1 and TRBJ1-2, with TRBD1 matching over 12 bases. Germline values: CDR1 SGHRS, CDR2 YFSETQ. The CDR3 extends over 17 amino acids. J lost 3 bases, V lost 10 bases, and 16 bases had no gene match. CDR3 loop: CASGPGTGGRNDYGYTF. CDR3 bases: TGCGCCTCCGGGCCGGGGACAGGGGGCAGGAACGACTATGGCTACACCTTC.

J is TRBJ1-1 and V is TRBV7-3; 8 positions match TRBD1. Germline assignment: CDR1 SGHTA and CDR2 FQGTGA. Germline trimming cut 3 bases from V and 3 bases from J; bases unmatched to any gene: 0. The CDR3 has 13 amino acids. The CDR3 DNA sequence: TGTGCCAGCAGCTTGGACAGGGACACTGAAGCTTTCTTT. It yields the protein CASSLDRDTEAFF.

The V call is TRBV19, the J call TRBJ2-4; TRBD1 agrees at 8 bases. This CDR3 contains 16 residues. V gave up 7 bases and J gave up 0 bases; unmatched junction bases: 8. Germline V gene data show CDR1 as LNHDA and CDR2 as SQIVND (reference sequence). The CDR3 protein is CASKSQGAGAKNIQYF. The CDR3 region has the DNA TGTGCCAGTAAGTCGCAGGGGGCCGGAGCCAAAAACATTCAGTACTTC.

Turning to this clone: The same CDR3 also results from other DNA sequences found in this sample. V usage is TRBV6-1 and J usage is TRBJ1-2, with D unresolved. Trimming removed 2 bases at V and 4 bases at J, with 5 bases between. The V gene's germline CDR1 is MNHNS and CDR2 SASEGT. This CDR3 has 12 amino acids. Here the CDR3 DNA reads TGTGCCAGCAGTGAACGGGGCTATGGCTACACCTTC. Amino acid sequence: CASSERGYGYTF.

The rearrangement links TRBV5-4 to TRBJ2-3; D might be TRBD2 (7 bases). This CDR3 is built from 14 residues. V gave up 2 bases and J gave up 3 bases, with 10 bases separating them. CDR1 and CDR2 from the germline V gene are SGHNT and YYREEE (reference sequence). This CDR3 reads CASSFGGQTDTQYF. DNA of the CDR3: TGTGCCAGCAGCTTCGGGGGGCAGACAGATACGCAGTATTTT.

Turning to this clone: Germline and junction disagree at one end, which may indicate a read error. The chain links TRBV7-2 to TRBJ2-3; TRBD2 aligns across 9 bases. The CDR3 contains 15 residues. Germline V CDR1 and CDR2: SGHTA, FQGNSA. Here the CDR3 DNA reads TGTGCCAGCAGGTTAGATAGCGGGAGAAAGAATACGCAGTATTTT. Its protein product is CASRLDSGRKNTQYF. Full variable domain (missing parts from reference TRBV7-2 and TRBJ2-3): GAGVSQSPSNKVTEKGKDVELRCDPISGHTALYWYRQSLGQGLEFLIYFQGNSAPDKSGLPSDRFSAERTGGSVSTLTIQRTQQEDSAVYLCASRLDSGRKNTQYFGPGTRLTVL.

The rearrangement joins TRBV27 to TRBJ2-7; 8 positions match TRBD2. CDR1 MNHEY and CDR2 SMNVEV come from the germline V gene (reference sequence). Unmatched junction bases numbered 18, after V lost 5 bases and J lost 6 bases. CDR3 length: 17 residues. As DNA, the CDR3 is TGTGCCAGCAGTCCCCTGAGGCCTAGCGGGCCTCATGGCGAGCAGTACTTC. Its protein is CASSPLRPSGPHGEQYF.

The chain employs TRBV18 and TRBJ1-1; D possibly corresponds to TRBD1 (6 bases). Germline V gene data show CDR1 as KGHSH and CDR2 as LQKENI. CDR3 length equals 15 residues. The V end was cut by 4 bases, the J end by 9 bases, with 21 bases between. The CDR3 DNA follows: TGTGCCAGCTCACGACCTGGGGGCGCCTCGGAAAAAGCTTTCTTT. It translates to CASSRPGGASEKAFF.

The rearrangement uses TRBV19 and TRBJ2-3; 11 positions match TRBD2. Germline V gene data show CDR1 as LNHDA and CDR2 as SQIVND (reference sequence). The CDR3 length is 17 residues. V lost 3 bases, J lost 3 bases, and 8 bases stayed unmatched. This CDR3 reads CASSIGLAGGTTDTQYF. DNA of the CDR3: TGTGCCAGTAGTATTGGGCTAGCGGGAGGTACTACAGATACGCAGTATTTT.

CDR3 in amino acids: CASSPPQRPGYGYTF. CDR3 DNA sequence: TGTGCCAGCAGTCCTCCCCAGCGTCCGGGCTATGGCTACACCTTC. The chain links TRBV28 to TRBJ1-2; no firm D call. Germline CDR1 reads MDHEN; CDR2 reads SYDVKM. Trimming stripped 5 bases from V and 4 bases from J, with 17 bases between. This CDR3 spans 15 amino acids.